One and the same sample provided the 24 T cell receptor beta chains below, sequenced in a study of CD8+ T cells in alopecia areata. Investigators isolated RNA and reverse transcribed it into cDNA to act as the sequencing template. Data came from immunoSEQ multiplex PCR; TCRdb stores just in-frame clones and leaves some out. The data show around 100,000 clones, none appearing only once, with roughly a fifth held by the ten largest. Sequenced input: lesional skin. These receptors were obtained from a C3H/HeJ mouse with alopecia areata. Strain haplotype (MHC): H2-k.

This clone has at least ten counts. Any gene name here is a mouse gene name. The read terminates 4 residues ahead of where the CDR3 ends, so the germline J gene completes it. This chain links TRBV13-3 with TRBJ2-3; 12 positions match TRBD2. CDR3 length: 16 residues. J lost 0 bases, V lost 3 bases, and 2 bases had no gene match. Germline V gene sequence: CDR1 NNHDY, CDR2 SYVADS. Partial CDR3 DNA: TGTGCCAGCAGTGGGGACTGGGGGGCGAGTGCAGAA. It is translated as CASSGDWGASAE. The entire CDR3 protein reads CASSGDWGASAETLYF.

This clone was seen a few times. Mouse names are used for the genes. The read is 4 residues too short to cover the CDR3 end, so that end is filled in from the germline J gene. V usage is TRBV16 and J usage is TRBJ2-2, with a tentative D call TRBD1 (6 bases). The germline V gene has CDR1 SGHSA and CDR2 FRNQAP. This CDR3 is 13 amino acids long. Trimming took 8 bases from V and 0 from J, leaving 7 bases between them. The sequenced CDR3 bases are TGTGCAAGCGGGACATCAAACACCGGG. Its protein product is CASGTSNTG. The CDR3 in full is CASGTSNTGQLYF.

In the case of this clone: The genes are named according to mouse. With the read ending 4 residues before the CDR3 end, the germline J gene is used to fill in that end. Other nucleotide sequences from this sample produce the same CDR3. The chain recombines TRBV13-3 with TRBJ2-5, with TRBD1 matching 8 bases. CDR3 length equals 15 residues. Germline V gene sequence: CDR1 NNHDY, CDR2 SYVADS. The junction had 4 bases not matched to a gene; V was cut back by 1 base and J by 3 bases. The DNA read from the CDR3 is TGTGCCAGCAGTGATAGCGGGACAGGTCAAGAC. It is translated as CASSDSGTGQD. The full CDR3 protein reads CASSDSGTGQDTQYF.

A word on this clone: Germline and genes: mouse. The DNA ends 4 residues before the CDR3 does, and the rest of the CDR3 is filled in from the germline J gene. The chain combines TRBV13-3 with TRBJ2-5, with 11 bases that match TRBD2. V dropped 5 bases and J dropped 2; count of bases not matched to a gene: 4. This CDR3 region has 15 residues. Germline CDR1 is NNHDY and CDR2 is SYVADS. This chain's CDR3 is CASRGTGGPQDTQYF. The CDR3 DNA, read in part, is TGTGCCAGCAGAGGGACTGGGGGTCCCCAAGAC.

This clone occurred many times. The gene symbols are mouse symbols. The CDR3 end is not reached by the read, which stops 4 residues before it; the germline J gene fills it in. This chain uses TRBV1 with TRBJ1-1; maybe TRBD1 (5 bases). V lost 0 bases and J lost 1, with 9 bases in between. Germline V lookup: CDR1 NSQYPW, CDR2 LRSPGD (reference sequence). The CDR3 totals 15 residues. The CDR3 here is CTCSADRQLNTEVFF. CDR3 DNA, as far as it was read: TGCACCTGCAGTGCAGATAGACAGTTAAACACA.

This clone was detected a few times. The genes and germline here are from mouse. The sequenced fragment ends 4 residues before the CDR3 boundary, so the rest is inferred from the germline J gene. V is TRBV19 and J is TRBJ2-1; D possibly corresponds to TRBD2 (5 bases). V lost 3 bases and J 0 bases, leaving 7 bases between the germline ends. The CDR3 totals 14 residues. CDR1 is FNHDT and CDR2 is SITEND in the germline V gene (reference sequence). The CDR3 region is CASSTGNNYAEQFF. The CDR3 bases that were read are TGTGCCAGCAGTACTGGGAATAACTATGCT.

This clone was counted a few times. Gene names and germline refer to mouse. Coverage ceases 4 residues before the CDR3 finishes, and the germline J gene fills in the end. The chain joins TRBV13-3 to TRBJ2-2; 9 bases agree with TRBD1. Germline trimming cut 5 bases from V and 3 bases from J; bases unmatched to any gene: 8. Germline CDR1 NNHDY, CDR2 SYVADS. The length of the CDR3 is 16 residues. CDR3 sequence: CASSQDRGRDTGQLYF. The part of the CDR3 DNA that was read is TGTGCCAGCAGCCAAGACAGGGGGAGAGACACCGGG.

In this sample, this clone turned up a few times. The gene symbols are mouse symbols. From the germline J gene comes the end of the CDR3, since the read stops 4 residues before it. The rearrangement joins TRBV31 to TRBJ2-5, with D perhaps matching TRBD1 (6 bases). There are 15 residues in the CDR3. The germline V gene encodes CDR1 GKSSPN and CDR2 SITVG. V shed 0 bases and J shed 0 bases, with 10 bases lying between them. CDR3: CAWSLEDSNQDTQYF. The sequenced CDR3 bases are TGTGCCTGGAGTCTAGAGGACAGTAACCAAGAC.

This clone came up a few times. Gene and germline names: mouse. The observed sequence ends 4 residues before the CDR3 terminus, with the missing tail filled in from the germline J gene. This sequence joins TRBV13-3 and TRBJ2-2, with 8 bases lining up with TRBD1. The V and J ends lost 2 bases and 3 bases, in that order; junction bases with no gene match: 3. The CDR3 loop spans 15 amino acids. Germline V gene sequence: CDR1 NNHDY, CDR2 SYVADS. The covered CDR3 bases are TGTGCCAGCAGTGAGCAGGGGGCAGACACCGGG. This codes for CASSEQGADTG. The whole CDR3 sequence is CASSEQGADTGQLYF.

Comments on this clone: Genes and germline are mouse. The CDR3 reads CASSRDHGWGVAEQFF. The DNA read from the CDR3 is TGTGCTAGCAGTAGAGATCACGGCTGGGGGGTTGCT. The chain carries TRBV17 and TRBJ2-1, with TRBD2 matching over 8 bases. The DNA ends 4 residues before the CDR3 does, and the rest of the CDR3 is filled in from the germline J gene. V lost 0 bases and J lost 6; bases outside the gene matches: 7. This CDR3 has 16 residues. CDR1 is MNHDT, CDR2 YYDKIL, per germline.

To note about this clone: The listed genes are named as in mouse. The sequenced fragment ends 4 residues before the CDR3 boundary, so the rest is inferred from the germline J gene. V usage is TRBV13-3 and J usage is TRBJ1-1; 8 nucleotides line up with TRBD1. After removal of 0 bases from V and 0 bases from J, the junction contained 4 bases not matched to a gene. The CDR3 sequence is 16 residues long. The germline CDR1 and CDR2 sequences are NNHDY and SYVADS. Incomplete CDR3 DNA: TGTGCCAGCAGTGATGCTTACAGGGGGACAAACACA. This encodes CASSDAYRGTNT. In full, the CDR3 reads CASSDAYRGTNTEVFF.

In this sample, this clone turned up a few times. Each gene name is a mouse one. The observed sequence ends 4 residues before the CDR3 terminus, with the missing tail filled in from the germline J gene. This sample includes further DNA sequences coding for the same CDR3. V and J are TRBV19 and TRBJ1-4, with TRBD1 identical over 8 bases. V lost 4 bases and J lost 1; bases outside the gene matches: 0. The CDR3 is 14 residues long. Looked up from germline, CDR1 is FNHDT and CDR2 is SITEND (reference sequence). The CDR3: CASSGQGSNERLFF. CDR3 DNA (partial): TGTGCCAGCAGTGGACAGGGTTCCAACGAA.

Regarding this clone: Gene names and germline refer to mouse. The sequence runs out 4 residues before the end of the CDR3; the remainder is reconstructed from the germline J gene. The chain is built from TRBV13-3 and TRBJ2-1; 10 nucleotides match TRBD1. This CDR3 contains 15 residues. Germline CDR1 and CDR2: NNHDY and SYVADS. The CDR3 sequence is CASSERQGAGAEQFF. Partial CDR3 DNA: TGTGCCAGCAGTGAACGACAGGGGGCGGGAGCT.

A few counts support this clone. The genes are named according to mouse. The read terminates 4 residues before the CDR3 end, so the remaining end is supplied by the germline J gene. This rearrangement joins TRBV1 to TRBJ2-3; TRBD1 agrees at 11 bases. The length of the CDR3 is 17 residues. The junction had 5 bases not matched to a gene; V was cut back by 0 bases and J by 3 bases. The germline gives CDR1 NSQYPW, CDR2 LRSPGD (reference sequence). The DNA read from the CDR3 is TGCACCTGCAGTGCAGATCCCTGGACAGGGGGCGCAGAA. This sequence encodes CTCSADPWTGGAE. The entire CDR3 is CTCSADPWTGGAETLYF.

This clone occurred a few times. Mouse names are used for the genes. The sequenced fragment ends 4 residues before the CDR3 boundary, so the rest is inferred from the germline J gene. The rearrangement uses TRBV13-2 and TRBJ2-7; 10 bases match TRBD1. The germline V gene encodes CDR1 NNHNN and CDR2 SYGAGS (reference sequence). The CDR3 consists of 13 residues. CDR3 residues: CASGWTGGYEQYF. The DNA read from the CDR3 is TGTGCCAGCGGTTGGACAGGGGGATAT.

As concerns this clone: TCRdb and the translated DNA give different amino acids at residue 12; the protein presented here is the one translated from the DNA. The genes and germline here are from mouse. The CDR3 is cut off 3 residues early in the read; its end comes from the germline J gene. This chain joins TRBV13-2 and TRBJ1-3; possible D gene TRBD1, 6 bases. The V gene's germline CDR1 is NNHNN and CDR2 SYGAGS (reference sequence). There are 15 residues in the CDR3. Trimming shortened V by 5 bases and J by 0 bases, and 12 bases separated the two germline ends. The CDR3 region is CASGIGTSSGNTLYF. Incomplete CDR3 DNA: TGTGCCAGCGGCATCGGGACATCTTCTGGAAATACG.

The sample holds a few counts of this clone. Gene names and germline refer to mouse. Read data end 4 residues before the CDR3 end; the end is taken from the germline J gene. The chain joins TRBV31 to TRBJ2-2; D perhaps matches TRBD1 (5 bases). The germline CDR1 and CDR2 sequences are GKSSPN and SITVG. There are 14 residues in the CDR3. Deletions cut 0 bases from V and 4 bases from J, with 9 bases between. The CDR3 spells CAWSLLQGTGQLYF. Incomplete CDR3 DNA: TGTGCCTGGAGTCTACTCCAGGGCACCGGG.

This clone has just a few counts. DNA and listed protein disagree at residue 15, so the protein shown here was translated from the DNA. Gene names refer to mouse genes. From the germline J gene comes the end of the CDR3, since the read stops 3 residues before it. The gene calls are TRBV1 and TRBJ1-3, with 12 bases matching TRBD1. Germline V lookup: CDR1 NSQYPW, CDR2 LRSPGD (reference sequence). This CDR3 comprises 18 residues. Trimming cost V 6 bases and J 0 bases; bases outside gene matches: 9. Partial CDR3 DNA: TGCACCTGCAGGTCCGGGACAGGGGGCCTTTATTCTGGAAATACG. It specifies CTCRSGTGGLYSGNT. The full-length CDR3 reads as CTCRSGTGGLYSGNTLYF.

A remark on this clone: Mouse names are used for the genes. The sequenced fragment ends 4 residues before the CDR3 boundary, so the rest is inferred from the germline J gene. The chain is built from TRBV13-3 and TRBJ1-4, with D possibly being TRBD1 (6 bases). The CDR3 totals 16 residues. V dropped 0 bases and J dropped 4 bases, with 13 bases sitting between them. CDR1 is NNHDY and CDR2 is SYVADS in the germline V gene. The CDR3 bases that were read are TGTGCCAGCAGTGATGTGGGGGGCAAAGGCAACGAA. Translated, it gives CASSDVGGKGNE. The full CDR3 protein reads CASSDVGGKGNERLFF.

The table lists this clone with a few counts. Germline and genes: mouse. The covered CDR3 bases are TGTGCCAGCAGTACATTGTACAGGGGAGGGGCAGAA. Protein sequence: CASSTLYRGGAE. The complete CDR3 reads CASSTLYRGGAETLYF. The chain joins TRBV19 to TRBJ2-3; 7 bases are a match to TRBD1. The read falls 4 residues short of the CDR3 end, and the missing part is taken from the germline J gene. The V gene end was trimmed by 3 bases and the J gene end by 3 bases; junction bases not matched to a gene: 10. The CDR3 is 16 amino acids. Germline CDR1 is FNHDT and CDR2 is SITEND (reference sequence). The full variable domain, in which reference TRBV19 and TRBJ2-3 provide the parts outside the CDR3, is GGIITQTPKFLIGQEGQKLTLKCQQNFNHDTMYWYRQDSGKGLRLIYYSITENDLQKGDLSEGYDASREKKSSFSLTVTSAQKNEMAVFLCASSTLYRGGAETLYFGSGTRLTVL.

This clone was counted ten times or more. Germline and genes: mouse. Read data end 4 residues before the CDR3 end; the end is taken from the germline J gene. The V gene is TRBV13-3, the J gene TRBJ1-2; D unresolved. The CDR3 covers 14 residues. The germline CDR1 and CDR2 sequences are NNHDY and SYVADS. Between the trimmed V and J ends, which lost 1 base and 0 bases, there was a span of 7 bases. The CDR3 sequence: CASSDNQANSDYTF. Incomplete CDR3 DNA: TGTGCCAGCAGTGATAATCAAGCAAACTCC.

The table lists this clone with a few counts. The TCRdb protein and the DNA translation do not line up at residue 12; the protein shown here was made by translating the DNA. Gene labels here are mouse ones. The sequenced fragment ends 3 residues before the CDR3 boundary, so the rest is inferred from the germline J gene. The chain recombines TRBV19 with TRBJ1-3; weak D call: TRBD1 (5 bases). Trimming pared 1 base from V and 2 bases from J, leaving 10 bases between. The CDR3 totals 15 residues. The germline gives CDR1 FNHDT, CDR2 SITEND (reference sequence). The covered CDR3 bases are TGTGCCAGCAGTATACAGGGTATGGCTGGAAATACG. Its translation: CASSIQGMAGNT. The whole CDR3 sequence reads CASSIQGMAGNTLYF.

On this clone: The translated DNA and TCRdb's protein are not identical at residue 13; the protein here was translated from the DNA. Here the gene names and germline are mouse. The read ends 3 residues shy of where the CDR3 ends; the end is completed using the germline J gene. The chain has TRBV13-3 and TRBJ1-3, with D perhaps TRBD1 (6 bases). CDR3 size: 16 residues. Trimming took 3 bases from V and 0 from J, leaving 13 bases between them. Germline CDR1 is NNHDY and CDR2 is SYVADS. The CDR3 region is CASSGQGSNSGNTLYF. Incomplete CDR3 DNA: TGTGCCAGCAGTGGTCAGGGGAGTAATTCTGGAAATACG.

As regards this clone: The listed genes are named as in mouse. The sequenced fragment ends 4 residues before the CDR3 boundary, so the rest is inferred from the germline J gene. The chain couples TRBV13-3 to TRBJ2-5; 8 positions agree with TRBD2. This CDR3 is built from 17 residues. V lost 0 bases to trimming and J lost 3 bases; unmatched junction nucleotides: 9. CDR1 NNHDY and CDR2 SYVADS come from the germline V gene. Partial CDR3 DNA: TGTGCCAGCAGTGATGCACGGTGGGGGGGACAACAAGAC. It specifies CASSDARWGGQQD. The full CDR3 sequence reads CASSDARWGGQQDTQYF.